One and the same sample provided the 11 T cell receptor beta chains below, sequenced in a study of regulatory T cells in long-lasting Graves disease. Time point of the sample: newly diagnosed GD, antithyroid drugs for less than 3 months. RNA from PBMCs was the source of the TCR library. Investigators prepared the TCR beta libraries by applying iRepertoire HTBI primers and Arm-PCR of CDR3 regions. TCRdb used MiXCR to reprocess the multiplex PCR reads, holding one entry per CDR3 protein. Among under 300,000 distinct CDR3 sequences listed, 15% to 20% were seen once. These data were likewise used in another study, on T cells in Graves' hyperthyroidism and ophthalmopathy.

Sequences were derived from peripheral blood mononuclear cells (PBMCs), sampled at new diagnosis, from a patient treated with antithyroid drugs. The origin of the receptors is a woman aged 25 to 39 with Graves disease.

This clonotype appeared many times. The chain has TRBV9 and TRBJ1-5, with D perhaps TRBD1 (5 bases). V was cut by 2 bases and J by 7 bases, with 13 bases left in between. Germline CDR1 is SGDLS and CDR2 is YYNGEE. The CDR3 has 14 amino acids. Here the CDR3 reads CASSVGGSYQPQHF. In DNA form, the CDR3 reads TGTGCCAGCAGCGTGGGGGGATCGTACCAGCCCCAGCATTTT.

The sample holds a few counts of this clonotype. V gene TRBV5-1 combines with J gene TRBJ1-1; D gene uncertain. CDR3 length: 12 amino acids. Trimming removed 1 base at V and 6 bases at J, with 7 bases between. Germline CDR1 is SGHRS and CDR2 is YFSETQ. This CDR3 is CASSLKGPEAFF. In DNA, the CDR3 is TGCGCCAGCAGCTTGAAAGGGCCTGAAGCTTTCTTT.

This clonotype was counted ten times or more. The chain joins TRBV6-1 to TRBJ1-2; 9 bases map to TRBD1. Germline V gene sequence: CDR1 MNHNS, CDR2 SASEGT. The CDR3 is 14 residues long. V shed 6 bases and J 6 bases; nucleotides not matched to a gene: 8. The CDR3, as DNA: TGTGCCAGCAGGAGGCGGGACAGGGAGAATGGCTACACCTTC. Translation: CASRRRDRENGYTF.

This clonotype was found many times. V is TRBV4-1 and J is TRBJ2-4, with D possibly matching TRBD1 (5 bases). CDR1 and CDR2 from the germline V gene are MGHRA and YSYEKL. The CDR3 extends over 16 amino acids. The ends were cut back, 3 bases at V and 4 bases at J, with 16 bases in the middle. The CDR3, as DNA: TGCGCCAGCAGCCACGTCAGGGTACAACAGAAAAACATTCAGTACTTC. The encoded protein is CASSHVRVQQKNIQYF.

This clonotype showed up many times. The chain joins TRBV20-1 to TRBJ2-1; D is tentatively TRBD1 or TRBD2 (5 bases each). Germline V gene data show CDR1 as DFQATT and CDR2 as SNEGSKA (reference sequence). V was trimmed by 1 base and J by 6 bases, leaving 10 bases between them. The CDR3 covers 13 residues. CDR3 coding DNA: TGCAGTGCTAGAGGGGGGTGGGGCAATGAGCAGTTCTTC. Translating gives CSARGGWGNEQFF.

In its sample, this clonotype was seen many times. The CDR3 sequence: CASSLAGGYEQFF. The DNA of the CDR3 is TGTGCCAGCAGTTTAGCGGGGGGCTATGAGCAGTTCTTC. The genes are TRBV27 and TRBJ2-1; 8 bases match TRBD2. There are 13 residues in the CDR3. CDR1 and CDR2 (germline): MNHEY, SMNVEV (reference sequence). The junction had 2 bases not matched to a gene; V was cut back by 2 bases and J by 8 bases.

A word on this clonotype: Being one base from a much bigger clone, this may be a read error. DNA of the CDR3: TGTGCCAGCAGCCCGCGGGCTGGGGAGGCCACTGAAGCTTTCTTT. Protein sequence: CASSPRAGEATEAFF. V and J are TRBV6-2 or TRBV6-3 and TRBJ1-1, with D hard to call. Germline V gene lookup returns CDR1 MNHEY and CDR2 SVGEGT. The V and J ends lost 6 bases and 4 bases respectively, with 18 bases between them. The CDR3 extends over 15 amino acids.

The rearrangement links TRBV12-5 to TRBJ1-2; D is possibly TRBD1 (5 bases). Per the germline V gene, CDR1 is LGHNT and CDR2 is FRNRAP. Trimming cost V 0 bases and J 7 bases, with 12 bases left between them. CDR3 length: 14 amino acids. The CDR3 is CASGLVQEWGGYTF. The CDR3 DNA reads as TGTGCTAGTGGTTTGGTACAGGAGTGGGGTGGCTACACCTTC. Using reference TRBV12-5 and TRBJ1-2 for the parts outside the CDR3, the full variable domain is DARVTQTPRHKVTEMGQEVTMRCQPILGHNTVFWYRQTMMQGLELLAYFRNRAPLDDSGMPKDRFSAEMPDATLATLKIQPSEPRDSAVYFCASGLVQEWGGYTFGSGTRLTVV.

This clonotype came up many times. The chain uses TRBV7-9 and TRBJ1-4, with 9 bases identical to TRBD1. V was clipped by 5 bases and J by 7 bases; unmatched bases: 8. Germline CDR1 reads SEHNR; CDR2 reads FQNEAQ (reference sequence). The CDR3 spans 15 residues. The CDR3 DNA sequence: TGTGCCAGCAGCCCCCAGGACAGGGGTCGTGAAAAACTGTTTTTT. It encodes CASSPQDRGREKLFF. The variable domain in full, with the rest retrieved from reference TRBV7-9 and TRBJ1-4, is DTGVSQNPRHKITKRGQNVTFRCDPISEHNRLYWYRQTLGQGPEFLTYFQNEAQLEKSRLLSDRFSAERPKGSFSTLEIQRTEQGDSAMYLCASSPQDRGREKLFFGSGTQLSVL.

This clonotype has at least ten counts. The V call is TRBV5-1, the J call TRBJ2-1; TRBD2 matches 11 bases. The germline V gene has CDR1 SGHRS and CDR2 YFSETQ. V lost 4 bases and J lost 6; bases outside the gene matches: 6. The CDR3 is 15 amino acids. CDR3 DNA: TGCGCCAGCAGCGGCGGGACTAGCGGTAGCAATGAGCAGTTCTTC. It is translated as CASSGGTSGSNEQFF.

The table lists this clonotype with many counts. The chain uses TRBV4-2 and TRBJ2-1, with D possibly being TRBD1 (5 bases). Germline V gives CDR1 LGHNA, CDR2 YNFKEQ. The length of the CDR3 is 16 residues. V lost 0 bases, J lost 4 bases, and 13 bases lay in between. The chain's CDR3 is CASSQEGPTGYNEQFF. The CDR3 nucleotides are TGTGCCAGCAGCCAAGAGGGGCCTACCGGTTACAATGAGCAGTTCTTC.